These 23 T cell receptor beta chains share one sample of origin, sequenced in a study of cytomegalovirus exposure and HLA in healthy donors. A multiplex PCR was run with 60 Vbeta primers and 13 Jbeta primers. Some clones are missing from TCRdb's copy, which holds only in-frame ones; the method was immunoSEQ multiplex PCR. There are roughly 130,000 clones in the sample; about two thirds occur only once, and 2.5% to 3% lies in the top ten. Sequenced: PBMCs. These receptors were collected from a human donor in good health.

The genes are TRBV2 and TRBJ1-5; D ambiguous. Trimming left V 8 bases short and J 1 base short, with 3 bases between. The CDR3 is 11 amino acids. CDR1 and CDR2 from the germline V gene are SNHLY and FYNNEI. The CDR3 region is CASGSNQPQHF. In DNA, the CDR3 is TGTGCCAGCGGCAGCAATCAGCCCCAGCATTTT.

This clone was detected only a few times. V gene TRBV6-5 combines with J gene TRBJ1-2; perhaps TRBD1 as D (6 bases). The V gene's germline CDR1 is MNHEY and CDR2 SVGAGI. Deletions cut 0 bases from V and 4 bases from J, with 9 bases between. CDR3 length: 14 residues. Here the CDR3 DNA reads TGTGCCAGCAGTTACTCGACAGGACGCTATGGCTACACCTTC. It encodes CASSYSTGRYGYTF.

The chain recombines TRBV5-1 with TRBJ2-3; 12 nucleotides match TRBD2. This CDR3 comprises 15 residues. J was trimmed by 5 bases and V by 2 bases; bases with no gene match: 3. Germline CDR1 and CDR2: SGHRS and YFSETQ. Here the CDR3 DNA reads TGCGCCAGCAGCTTCCTAGCGGGAGGGGTAGATACGCAGTATTTT. Translating it yields CASSFLAGGVDTQYF.

The V call is TRBV5-1, the J call TRBJ1-2, with unresolved D. V shed 2 bases and J shed 0 bases, with 5 bases lying between them. The length of the CDR3 is 13 residues. Germline loops: CDR1 SGHRS, CDR2 YFSETQ. CDR3 sequence (DNA): TGCGCCAGCAGCTTAACACCTAACTATGGCTACACCTTC. Translation: CASSLTPNYGYTF.

This clone appeared a few times. As DNA, the CDR3 is TGCGCCAGCAGCTTTCCGGGACTAGCGGCAGATACGCAGTATTTT. Its protein product is CASSFPGLAADTQYF. The rearrangement uses TRBV5-1 and TRBJ2-3; TRBD2 aligns across 11 bases. J was trimmed by 4 bases and V by 2 bases; bases with no gene match: 3. CDR3 length equals 15 residues. The germline V gene encodes CDR1 SGHRS and CDR2 YFSETQ. Full variable domain (rest looked up from reference TRBV5-1 and TRBJ2-3): KAGVTQTPRYLIKTRGQQVTLSCSPISGHRSVSWYQQTPGQGLQFLFEYFSETQRNKGNFPGRFSGRQFSNSRSEMNVSTLELGDSALYLCASSFPGLAADTQYFGPGTRLTVL.

This rearrangement joins TRBV30 to TRBJ1-4; a possible D gene is TRBD1 (5 bases). The CDR3 runs to 14 residues. Germline V gene data show CDR1 as GTSNPN and CDR2 as SVGIG (reference sequence). V dropped 5 bases and J dropped 8 bases, with 18 bases sitting between them. The chain's CDR3 is CAWAPGLLREKLFF. The CDR3 coding sequence is TGTGCCTGGGCGCCGGGACTTCTGAGGGAAAAACTGTTTTTT.

The chain couples TRBV7-9 to TRBJ1-5; TRBD1 aligns across 8 bases. The V gene end was trimmed by 4 bases and the J gene end by 0 bases; junction bases not matched to a gene: 5. Germline CDR1 and CDR2: SEHNR and FQNEAQ (reference sequence). This CDR3 is built from 16 residues. The CDR3 nucleotides read TGTGCCAGCAGCTCTGGGACAGGTAATAGCAATCAGCCCCAGCATTTT. Protein sequence: CASSSGTGNSNQPQHF.

This clone was recorded only once. This chain links TRBV5-1 with TRBJ2-1, with 10 bases lining up with TRBD1. The CDR3 extends over 14 amino acids. Germline CDR1 and CDR2: SGHRS and YFSETQ. V dropped 2 bases and J dropped 6; count of bases not matched to a gene: 2. The CDR3 here is CASSLRTGGNEQFF. The CDR3 DNA sequence: TGCGCCAGCAGCTTACGGACAGGGGGCAATGAGCAGTTCTTC. Supplemented by reference TRBV5-1 and TRBJ2-1, the full variable domain reads KAGVTQTPRYLIKTRGQQVTLSCSPISGHRSVSWYQQTPGQGLQFLFEYFSETQRNKGNFPGRFSGRQFSNSRSEMNVSTLELGDSALYLCASSLRTGGNEQFFGPGTRLTVL.

The chain has TRBV10-3 and TRBJ2-3; D is perhaps TRBD2 (6 bases). Germline V gene sequence: CDR1 ENHRY, CDR2 SYGVKD. Between the trimmed V and J ends, which lost 11 bases and 7 bases, there was a span of 13 bases. There are 11 residues in the CDR3. CDR3 protein: CAVPGEYTQYF. CDR3 nucleotides: TGTGCCGTCCCGGGGGAATATACGCAGTATTTT.

This clone was seen a handful of times. V gene TRBV29-1 combines with J gene TRBJ2-3, with TRBD2 matching 9 bases. CDR1 and CDR2 (germline): SQVTM, ANQGSEA. The CDR3 runs to 13 residues. The V gene end was trimmed by 8 bases and the J gene end by 2 bases; junction bases not matched to a gene: 5. The CDR3 sequence is CSLLAGDTDTQYF. CDR3 nucleotides: TGCAGCCTACTAGCGGGTGACACAGATACGCAGTATTTT.

The chain carries TRBV19 and TRBJ1-2; TRBD1 matches 9 bases. Looked up from germline, CDR1 is LNHDA and CDR2 is SQIVND (reference sequence). J lost 7 bases, V lost 6 bases, and 12 bases had no gene match. CDR3 length: 15 amino acids. DNA for the CDR3: TGTGCCAGTAGGTTACCGGGACAGGGACGTTTTGGCTACACCTTC. It codes for CASRLPGQGRFGYTF.

The chain carries TRBV7-9 and TRBJ2-2; 12 nucleotides agree with TRBD2. The CDR3 has 17 amino acids. J was trimmed by 0 bases and V by 5 bases; bases with no gene match: 4. CDR1 SEHNR and CDR2 FQNEAQ come from the germline V gene (reference sequence). The CDR3 sequence: CASSPGLAGSNTGELFF. CDR3 bases: TGTGCCAGCAGCCCGGGACTAGCGGGTTCGAACACCGGGGAGCTGTTTTTT.

The CDR3 nucleotides are TGTGCCAGCAGCTTAGGAGGCAGGGCCCCTGAAGCTTTCTTT. Translated, it gives CASSLGGRAPEAFF. This chain links TRBV7-2 with TRBJ1-1, with D perhaps TRBD1 (5 bases). Germline V gives CDR1 SGHTA, CDR2 FQGNSA. This CDR3 is built from 14 residues. V was trimmed by 1 base and J by 6 bases, leaving 12 bases between them.

The chain recombines TRBV7-9 with TRBJ2-5, with 9 bases lining up with TRBD2. The CDR3 length is 17 residues. V lost 0 bases and J lost 5; bases outside the gene matches: 10. The germline V gene encodes CDR1 SEHNR and CDR2 FQNEAQ (reference sequence). CDR3: CASSLAHVAGVGETQYF. For the CDR3, the DNA is TGTGCCAGCAGCTTAGCCCATGTAGCGGGAGTAGGGGAGACCCAGTACTTC.

This clone has a handful of counts. The chain carries TRBV30 and TRBJ1-5, with a weak D call TRBD1 (5 bases). This CDR3 region has 13 residues. V dropped 0 bases and J dropped 7 bases, with 10 bases sitting between them. Germline lookup yields CDR1 GTSNPN and CDR2 SVGIG (reference sequence). The CDR3 sequence is CAWSVGGEQPQHF. As DNA, the CDR3 is TGTGCCTGGAGTGTGGGGGGAGAGCAGCCCCAGCATTTT.

The V and J genes are TRBV5-6 and TRBJ1-4; 11 bases are shared with TRBD1. The CDR3 loop spans 16 amino acids. Trimming cost V 3 bases and J 9 bases; bases outside gene matches: 10. Per the germline V gene, CDR1 is SGHDT and CDR2 is YYEEEE. In DNA, the CDR3 is TGTGCCAGCAGCTCCGGGACAGGGGGAGCCTATAAAAAACTGTTTTTT. It specifies CASSSGTGGAYKKLFF.

V and J are TRBV11-1 and TRBJ2-1, with 9 nucleotides matching TRBD2. The CDR3 contains 15 residues. The trim removed 3 bases at V and 7 bases at J, leaving 7 bases unmatched. Germline values: CDR1 SGHAT, CDR2 FQDESV (reference sequence). The CDR3 region is CASSFALAGINEQFF. CDR3 in DNA: TGTGCCAGCAGCTTCGCCCTAGCGGGGATTAATGAGCAGTTCTTC.

This sequence joins TRBV14 and TRBJ2-1; 13 bases are shared with TRBD2. Germline CDR1 reads SGHDN; CDR2 reads FVKESK. V shed 0 bases, J shed 2 bases, and the junction held 7 bases outside the gene matches. This CDR3 is 19 amino acids long. Written as DNA, the CDR3 is TGTGCCAGCAGCCAAGATATTTCAGGGACTAGCGGGACCTACAATGAGCAGTTCTTC. Its translation is CASSQDISGTSGTYNEQFF. Filled out from reference TRBV14 and TRBJ2-1, the complete variable domain reads EAGVTQFPSHSVIEKGQTVTLRCDPISGHDNLYWYRRVMGKEIKFLLHFVKESKQDESGMPNNRFLAERTGGTYSTLKVQPAELEDSGVYFCASSQDISGTSGTYNEQFFGPGTRLTVL.

The chain recombines TRBV5-1 with TRBJ1-5; TRBD1 might be the D (5 bases). Germline V gives CDR1 SGHRS, CDR2 YFSETQ. There are 15 residues in the CDR3. Trimming pared 5 bases from V and 5 bases from J, leaving 17 bases between. The CDR3 is CASRTSTGLDQPQHF. The CDR3 bases are TGCGCCAGCAGGACGAGTACAGGTTTAGATCAGCCCCAGCATTTT. Combining the CDR3 with reference TRBV5-1 and TRBJ1-5 gives the whole variable domain KAGVTQTPRYLIKTRGQQVTLSCSPISGHRSVSWYQQTPGQGLQFLFEYFSETQRNKGNFPGRFSGRQFSNSRSEMNVSTLELGDSALYLCASRTSTGLDQPQHFGDGTRLSIL.

The J gene is TRBJ2-7, the V gene TRBV5-6; D is unclear. V lost 0 bases and J lost 3, with 10 bases in between. The germline V gene encodes CDR1 SGHDT and CDR2 YYEEEE. The CDR3 sequence is 14 residues long. The CDR3, as DNA: TGTGCCAGCAGCTTGGGGCAGGCCTACTACGAGCAGTACTTC. Protein product: CASSLGQAYYEQYF.

This clone was seen only once. The chain couples TRBV11-2 to TRBJ2-5, with D perhaps matching TRBD2 (5 bases). There are 14 residues in the CDR3. Germline CDR1 reads SGHAT; CDR2 reads FQNNGV. V dropped 5 bases and J dropped 3 bases, with 13 bases sitting between them. The CDR3 bases are TGTGCCAGCAGCCGAGGGTACGGAAAAGAGACCCAGTACTTC. Translation: CASSRGYGKETQYF.

CDR3 in amino acids: CASRPYVAGNYGYTF. The CDR3 DNA reads TGTGCCAGCAGGCCTTACGTCGCGGGGAACTATGGCTACACCTTC. This sequence joins TRBV28 and TRBJ1-2, with D unresolved. The CDR3 contains 15 residues. V lost 6 bases, J lost 2 bases, and 16 bases lay in between. Germline assignment: CDR1 MDHEN and CDR2 SYDVKM.

This chain links TRBV6-6 with TRBJ1-6; no definite D call. CDR3 length: 14 amino acids. Germline CDR1 reads MNHNY; CDR2 reads SVGAGI (reference sequence). V was pared by 6 bases and J by 5 bases, with 11 bases between. In DNA, the CDR3 is TGTGCCAGCAGCCCCGTGGCCAATAATTCACCCCTCCACTTT. This translates into CASSPVANNSPLHF.